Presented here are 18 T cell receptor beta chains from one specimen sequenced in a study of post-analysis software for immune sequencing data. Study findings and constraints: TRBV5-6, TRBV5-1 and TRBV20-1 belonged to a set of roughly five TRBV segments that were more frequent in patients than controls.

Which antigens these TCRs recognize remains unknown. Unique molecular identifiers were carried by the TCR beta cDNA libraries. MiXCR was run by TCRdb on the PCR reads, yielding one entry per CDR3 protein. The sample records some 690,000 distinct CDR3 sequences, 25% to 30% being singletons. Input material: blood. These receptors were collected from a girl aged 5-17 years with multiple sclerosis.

The DNA for the CDR3 is TGTGCCAGCAGCTCCACTAGCGGGGTCACAGATACGCAGTATTTT. Translating it yields CASSSTSGVTDTQYF. The genes are TRBV7-6 and TRBJ2-3; 10 nucleotides align to TRBD2. Germline trimming cut 4 bases from V and 2 bases from J; bases unmatched to any gene: 3. Germline lookup yields CDR1 SGHVS and CDR2 FNYEAQ. The CDR3 loop spans 15 amino acids.

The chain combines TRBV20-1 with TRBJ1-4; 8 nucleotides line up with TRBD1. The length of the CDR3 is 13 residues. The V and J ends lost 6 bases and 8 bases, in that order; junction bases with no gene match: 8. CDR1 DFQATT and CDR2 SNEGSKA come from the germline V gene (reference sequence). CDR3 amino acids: CSATTGATEKLFF. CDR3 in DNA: TGCAGTGCAACGACAGGGGCTACGGAAAAACTGTTTTTT.

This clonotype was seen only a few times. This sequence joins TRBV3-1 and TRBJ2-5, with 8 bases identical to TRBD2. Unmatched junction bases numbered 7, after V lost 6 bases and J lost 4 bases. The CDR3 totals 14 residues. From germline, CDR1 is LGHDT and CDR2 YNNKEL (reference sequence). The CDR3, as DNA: TGTGCCAGCAGTCGCCGGGCGGGGGGAGAGACCCAGTACTTC. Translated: CASSRRAGGETQYF.

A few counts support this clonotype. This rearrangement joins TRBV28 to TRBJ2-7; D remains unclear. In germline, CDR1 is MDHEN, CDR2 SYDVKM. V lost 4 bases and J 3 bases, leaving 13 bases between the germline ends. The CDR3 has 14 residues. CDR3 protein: CASSSPTWYYEQYF. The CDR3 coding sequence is TGTGCCAGCAGTTCCCCAACCTGGTACTACGAGCAGTACTTC.

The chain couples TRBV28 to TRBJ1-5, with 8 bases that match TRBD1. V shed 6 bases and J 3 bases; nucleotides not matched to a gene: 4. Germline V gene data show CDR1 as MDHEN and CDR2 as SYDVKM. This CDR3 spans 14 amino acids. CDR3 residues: CASRMDRVNQPQHF. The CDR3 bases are TGTGCCAGCAGAATGGACAGGGTCAATCAGCCCCAGCATTTT.

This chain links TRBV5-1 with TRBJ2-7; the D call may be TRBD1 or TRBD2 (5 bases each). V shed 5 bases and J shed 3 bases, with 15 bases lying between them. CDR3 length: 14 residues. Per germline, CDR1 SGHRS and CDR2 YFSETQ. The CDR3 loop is CASSFRDGHYEQYF. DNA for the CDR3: TGCGCCAGCAGTTTTAGGGACGGACACTACGAGCAGTACTTC.

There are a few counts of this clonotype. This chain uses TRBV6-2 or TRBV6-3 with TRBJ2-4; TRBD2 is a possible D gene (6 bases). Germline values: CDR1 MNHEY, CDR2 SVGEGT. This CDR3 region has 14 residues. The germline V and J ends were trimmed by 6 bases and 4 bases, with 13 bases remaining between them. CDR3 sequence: CASRASGEKNIQYF. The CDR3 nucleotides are TGTGCCAGCAGGGCCTCGGGAGAGAAAAACATTCAGTACTTC.

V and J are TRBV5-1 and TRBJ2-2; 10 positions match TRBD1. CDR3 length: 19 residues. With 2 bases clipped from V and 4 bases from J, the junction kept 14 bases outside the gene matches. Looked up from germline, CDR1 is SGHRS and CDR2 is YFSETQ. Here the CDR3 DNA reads TGCGCCAGCAGCTTCGGGACAGGGGTTCTAGGAAGTCGCACCGGGGAGCTGTTTTTT. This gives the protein CASSFGTGVLGSRTGELFF.

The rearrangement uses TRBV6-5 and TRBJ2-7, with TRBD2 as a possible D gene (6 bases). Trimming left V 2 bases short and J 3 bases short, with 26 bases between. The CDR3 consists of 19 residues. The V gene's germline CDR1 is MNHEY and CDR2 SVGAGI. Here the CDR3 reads CASSYHPFGGSITFYEQYF. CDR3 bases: TGTGCCAGCAGTTACCACCCTTTTGGAGGGTCAATTACTTTCTACGAGCAGTACTTC.

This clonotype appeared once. The CDR3 sequence: CASSTTDSPDEKLFF. For the CDR3, the DNA is TGTGCCAGCAGCACCACGGACAGCCCGGATGAAAAACTGTTTTTT. The chain has TRBV12-3 or TRBV12-4 and TRBJ1-4; possible D gene TRBD1, 6 bases. V lost 6 bases, J lost 6 bases, and 17 bases lay in between. This CDR3 region has 15 residues.

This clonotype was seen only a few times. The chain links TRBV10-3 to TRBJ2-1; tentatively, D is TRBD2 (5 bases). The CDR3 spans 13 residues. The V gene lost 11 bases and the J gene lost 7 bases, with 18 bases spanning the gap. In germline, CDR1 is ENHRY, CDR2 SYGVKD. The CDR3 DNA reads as TGTGCCGCCGTTGAGGGTGCCGGTAATGAGCAGTTCTTC. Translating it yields CAAVEGAGNEQFF.

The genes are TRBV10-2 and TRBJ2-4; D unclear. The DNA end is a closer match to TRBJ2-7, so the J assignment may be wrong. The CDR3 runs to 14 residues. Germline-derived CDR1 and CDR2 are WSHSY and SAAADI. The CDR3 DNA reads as TGCGCCAGCACCCCGAAGATGCAAGACCACGAGCAGTACTTC. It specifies CASTPKMQDHEQYF.

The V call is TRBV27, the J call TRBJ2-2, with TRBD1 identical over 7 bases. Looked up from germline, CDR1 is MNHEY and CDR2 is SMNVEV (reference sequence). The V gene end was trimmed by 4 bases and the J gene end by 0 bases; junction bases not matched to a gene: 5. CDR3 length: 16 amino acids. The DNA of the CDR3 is TGTGCCAGCAGTTCCTGGACAGGCGCGAACACCGGGGAGCTGTTTTTT. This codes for CASSSWTGANTGELFF.

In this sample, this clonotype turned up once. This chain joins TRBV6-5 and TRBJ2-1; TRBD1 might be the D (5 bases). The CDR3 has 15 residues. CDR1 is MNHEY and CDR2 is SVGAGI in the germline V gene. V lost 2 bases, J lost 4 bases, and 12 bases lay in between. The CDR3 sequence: CASSYGAGIYNEQFF. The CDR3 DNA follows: TGTGCCAGCAGTTACGGAGCAGGGATTTACAATGAGCAGTTCTTC.

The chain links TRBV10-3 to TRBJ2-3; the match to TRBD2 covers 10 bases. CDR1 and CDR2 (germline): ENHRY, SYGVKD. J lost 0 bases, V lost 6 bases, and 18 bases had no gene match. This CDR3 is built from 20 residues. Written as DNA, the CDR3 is TGTGCCATCAGCACCTCCCATAGCGGGGGGCTGGGAACTAGCACAGATACGCAGTATTTT. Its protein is CAISTSHSGGLGTSTDTQYF.

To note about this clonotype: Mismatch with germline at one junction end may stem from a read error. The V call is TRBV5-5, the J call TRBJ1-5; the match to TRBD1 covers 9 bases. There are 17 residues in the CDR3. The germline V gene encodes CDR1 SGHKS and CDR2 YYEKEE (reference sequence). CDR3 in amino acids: CACSPGTGSRSNQPQHF. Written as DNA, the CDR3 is TGTGCCTGCAGCCCCGGGACAGGGTCTCGTAGCAATCAGCCCCAGCATTTT.

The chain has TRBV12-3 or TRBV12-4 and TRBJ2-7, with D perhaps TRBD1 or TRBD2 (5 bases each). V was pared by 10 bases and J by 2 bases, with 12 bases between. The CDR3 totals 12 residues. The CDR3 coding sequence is TGTGCCACCTCGACGGGACCCTACGAGCAGTACTTC. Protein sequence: CATSTGPYEQYF.

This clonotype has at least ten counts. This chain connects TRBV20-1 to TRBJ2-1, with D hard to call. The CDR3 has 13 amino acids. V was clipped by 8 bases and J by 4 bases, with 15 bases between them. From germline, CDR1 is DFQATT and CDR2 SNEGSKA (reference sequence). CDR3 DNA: TGCAGTTGGCGAGTACCGGTATACAATGAGCAGTTCTTC. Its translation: CSWRVPVYNEQFF.